These T cell receptor beta chains were read from a single sample in a study of blood T cell repertoires in COVID-19. Profiling relied on immunoSEQ multiplex PCR, and the TCRdb table lists in-frame clones only, not all of them. The sample has 100,000 to 120,000 clones; about 80% are singletons. The specimen was peripheral blood. The receptor set was obtained from an older woman with acute or convalescent COVID-19. The CDR3 runs from the conserved cysteine through the conserved F or W. A D gene is named only where the DNA matches it firmly. Part of the rows lack a size; the others show once, few, many or a class for expanded clones.

cdr3_nt cdr3_aa v_call clone_size j_call d_call
TGTGCCAGCAGCTCGAGACTAGCGGGAGTCGGGAACCACGAGCAGTACTTC CASSSRLAGVGNHEQYF TRBV11-2 NA TRBJ2-7 TRBD2
TGTGCCAGCAGTAGGACAGAAAAAGATACGCAGTATTTT CASSRTEKDTQYF TRBV12-3/TRBV12-4 few TRBJ2-3 NA
TGCAGCGTCTCCAGGGGGGCTAACTATGGCTACACCTTC CSVSRGANYGYTF TRBV29-1 NA TRBJ1-2 TRBD1
TGTGCCAGCAGTCCGGGGGACAGGAGGTCCTACAATGAGCAGTTCTTC CASSPGDRRSYNEQFF TRBV27 NA TRBJ2-1 TRBD1
TGTGCCATCCACCCCCGAGGGGGGGAGGGTCTGTATTTT CAIHPRGGEGLYF TRBV12-3/TRBV12-4 NA TRBJ1-5 NA
TGTGCCAGCAGTTACCCTAGACCCCTCGGCAATGAGCAGTTCTTC CASSYPRPLGNEQFF TRBV6-2/TRBV6-3 NA TRBJ2-1 NA
TGTGCCAGCAGCGGACAGTCAACTAATGAAAAACTGTTTTTT CASSGQSTNEKLFF TRBV6-5 NA TRBJ1-4 NA
TGTGCCACCGGCTCGGGAGCCTGGGAGACCCAGTACTTC CATGSGAWETQYF TRBV24-1 NA TRBJ2-5 NA
TGTGCCACCAGCGCAGGGTGGAATGAGCAGTTCTTC CATSAGWNEQFF TRBV15 NA TRBJ2-1 NA
TGTGCCAGCTCACCACCGCGAGGGCGTGACACTGAAGCTTTCTTT CASSPPRGRDTEAFF TRBV18 NA TRBJ1-1 NA